This note documents a single T cell receptor beta chain sequence. Its antigen is undetermined. The CDR3 runs to 17 residues. In germline, CDR1 is SQVTM, CDR2 ANQGSEA. The data were obtained in a study of CXCR3-negative and CXCR3-positive naive CD8 T cells. Study-wide findings and caveats: Comparison of naive cells showed more hydrophobic TRB CDR3s in CXCR3-positive than in CXCR3-negative naive cells. Comparably high diversity was seen in both naive subsets, and much lower diversity in memory CD8+ cells.

The TRB cDNA libraries were prepared by 5' RACE with UMI labels. TCRdb reprocessed the 5' RACE reads and keeps a single row for each CDR3 protein, giving no DNA. The listing records about 7,700 distinct CDR3 sequences. Per CD8+ T cell subset, triplicate sorts of approximately 270,000 cells each were done. This chain links TRBV29-1 with TRBJ2-3; TCRdb calls TRBD2, which cannot be checked without DNA. The sequencing sample was made of naive CXCR3+ CD8+ T cells from blood. The sample's subset: CD45RO-CCR7+CD27+CD95- naive CD8+ T cells expressing CXCR3 (TNR3+). The source of this sequence is a human donor in good health. Some clones in this sample may be carry-over from other donors' samples. This chain's CDR3 is CSVSPLATSGSTDTQYF.